This T cell receptor (beta chain) derives from a study of naive and memory T cell subsets. Germline V gene sequence: CDR1 KGHDR, CDR2 SFDVKD. Trimming cost V 3 bases and J 4 bases; bases outside gene matches: 7. The CDR3 covers 16 residues. Cells stained for CD3, CD4, CD8, CD45RA, CD27 and viability were sorted into four CD45RA/CD27 subsets. This clonotype was seen ten or more times. An equimolar mix of two oligonucleotides served as the beta constant-region primer for TRBC1 and TRBC2. TCRdb independently ran MiXCR on the UMI-ligation and nested PCR reads; one entry per CDR3 protein. Counted here are about 80,000 distinct CDR3 sequences, about 12% occurring once; the ten biggest clones make up 0.9% to 1%.

The clonotype was recovered from a human donor in good health. The chain links TRBV24-1 to TRBJ2-3; TRBD2 matches at 9 bases. The sequenced sample consisted of central memory CD4+ T cells from blood. This CDR3 reads CATSDNSGRGADTQYF. CDR3 in DNA: TGTGCCACCAGTGATAATAGCGGGAGAGGCGCAGATACGCAGTATTTT.